This TCR beta chain was observed in a study of shared clonotypes between healthy human individuals (dated by TCRdb to 2020 to 2021). General notes on the study: Two women and a few men aged 18 to 49 years were included in the cohort. For each donor, CD4 naive and CD4 memory were each run on three plates, CD8 naive on two plates, and CD8 memory on one plate. The study deeply sequenced blood TCR repertoires of five healthy adults to estimate repertoire size and the extent of clonotype sharing between individuals. To increase sequencing depth and limit assay-specific biases, TCR repertoire library preparation and sequencing were carried out by different laboratories using diverse techniques. Leukapheresis yielded between about 0.94 and 9 billion PBMCs per donor. General study outcomes and caveats: Sampling was restricted to blood, and TCR repertoires in tissue are likely to differ from TCR repertoires in blood. Based on pairwise subsampling, the degree of clonotype sharing among donors was expected to be affected by sequencing depth. Across several donors, roughly 5.1% of naive CD4, roughly 3.5% of naive CD8, 2.3% of memory CD4, and approximately 0.4% of memory CD8 clonotypes were shared. Compared with non-shared clonotypes, clonotypes shared by all four sorted-subset donors had higher generation probabilities. The small number of donors limited the genetic and exposure-history diversity represented. Larger estimated clonotype richness was generally found for naive subsets than for memory subsets. Rarefaction of sorted-subset datasets indicated incomplete sequencing despite the large sequencing depth.

The donors were healthy, HIV-negative adults who had no recently reported acute infections or vaccinations. Only Caucasian adults living in Nashville, Tennessee, USA were represented among the donors. CD4+ T cells were enriched by magnetic negative selection, after which naive cells were positively selected on CD45RA and the negative fraction was taken as the memory subset. Blood was collected by leukapheresis, and PBMCs were isolated by Ficoll-Histopaque density gradient centrifugation and then cryopreserved in liquid nitrogen vapor phase. Analytical flow cytometry was used to check the purity and quantity of each magnetically sorted T cell population. From each sorted fraction, genomic DNA was isolated and quantified by UV absorbance on a Nanodrop 2000c. TCR CDR3 regions were amplified from genomic DNA by multiplex PCR using the deep immunoSEQ assay. Extracted genomic DNA from each cell subset was spread evenly across all wells of several immunoSEQ 96-well plates, with each plate serving as a replicate. For sorted subsets, around 0.2 ug of genomic DNA, equivalent to some 33,000 T cell genomes, went into each replicate PCR. Purified libraries were quantified with a Qubit 3.0 fluorometer, sized on a Bioanalyzer 2100, and re-quantified with the KAPA Library Quantification kit. Each immunoSEQ 96-well plate was sequenced on its own single-read 150-cycle Illumina NextSeq 550 flow cell. In the paper's pipeline: Because only junctional sequences without quality scores were contained in the immunoSEQ output, filtering matching that applied to full-length reads could not be performed. Sequences were annotated with PyIR, a Python wrapper for IgBLAST v1.9, using IMGT germline references to assign V/J genes and CDR3. Any read was removed if the V/J assignment was weak (E-value above 1e-6), the CDR3 was missing, or the read contained stop codons, out-of-frame junctions, or ambiguous translated residues. V3J clonotypes were defined as sequences sharing the same inferred V gene, J gene, and CDR3 amino acid sequence. Percentage overlap between repertoires was computed as shared unique clonotypes divided by the size of the smaller repertoire. RTK rarefaction, the Chao1 estimator, and Recon v2.1 estimates of unobserved clonotypes were used to assess repertoire richness. Generation probabilities were computed with OLGA for all TCRbeta clonotypes obtained by the gDNA method from a few donors. TCRdb's version of the immuneACCESS table is confined to in-frame rearrangements and falls short of the full clone set. An unresolved V gene accounts for under half of the shortfall where checked; the remainder is of unknown origin. V and J calls and clone size are given by that table; D and trimming were obtained from the DNA. Present in this sample are 2,500,000 or so clones, around 90% of which were seen just once. The top ten clonotypes cover around 0.15% of the sample.

A word on this clone: Its target antigen remains unknown. It has no much larger one-base neighbor in the sample; base qualities were not kept.

The CDR3, from cysteine to phenylalanine, totals 12 residues. Only the CDR3 DNA is retained, 36 bases long and in frame from the first base. CDR1 and CDR2 were assigned from the germline V gene as MNHEY and SVGAGI. V has 6 bases trimmed and J has 7 bases trimmed; junction bases matching no gene number 3. The origin of this receptor is a man between 18 and 29 years old in good health. The chain employs TRBV6-5 and TRBJ2-1, with 7 bases aligning to TRBD1. Material for sequencing was naive CD4+ T cells sorted from blood. The cell subset or site label here, explained by the study, means: CD45RA+ positively selected. CDR3 sequence: CASRLQGNEQFF. DNA sequence: TGTGCCAGCAGGCTACAGGGGAATGAGCAGTTCTTC.